These 17 T cell receptor beta chains originate from one sample sequenced in a study of T cell repertoires and HLA-DP antigens. Which antigens these TCRs recognize remains unknown. Generated by immunoSEQ multiplex PCR, the TCRdb table keeps only in-frame clones and is missing some. The data show roughly 110,000 clones, almost 95% seen once. Sequenced material: CD4+ T cells from PBMCs. These TCRs come from a woman younger than 30 in good health and CMV-seronegative.

The chain recombines TRBV7-2 with TRBJ1-2; 10 nucleotides agree with TRBD1. The CDR3 has 15 amino acids. The ends lost 3 bases at V and 4 bases at J; junction bases unmatched: 5. CDR1 is SGHTA, CDR2 FQGNSA, per germline. The CDR3 loop is CASSFRQGAIYGYTF. In nucleotides, the CDR3 is TGTGCCAGCAGCTTTAGACAGGGGGCTATCTATGGCTACACCTTC.

CDR3 coding DNA: TGCGCCAGCAGGAAGACAGGGGTTAGCACCGGGGAGCTGTTTTTT. Amino acids: CASRKTGVSTGELFF. The chain combines TRBV5-1 with TRBJ2-2, with 8 bases identical to TRBD1. From germline, CDR1 is SGHRS and CDR2 YFSETQ. With V trimmed by 5 bases and J by 4 bases, 7 bases remained unmatched. This CDR3 region has 15 residues. The whole variable domain, filled in from reference TRBV5-1 and TRBJ2-2, reads KAGVTQTPRYLIKTRGQQVTLSCSPISGHRSVSWYQQTPGQGLQFLFEYFSETQRNKGNFPGRFSGRQFSNSRSEMNVSTLELGDSALYLCASRKTGVSTGELFFGEGSRLTVL.

The gene calls are TRBV2 and TRBJ2-1; D unclear. Germline V gene lookup returns CDR1 SNHLY and CDR2 FYNNEI. The V and J ends lost 7 bases and 10 bases respectively, with 11 bases between them. The CDR3 is 11 residues long. The CDR3 sequence is CASKRVDEQFF. In DNA form, the CDR3 reads TGTGCCAGCAAAAGGGTAGACGAGCAGTTCTTC. Combining the CDR3 with reference TRBV2 and TRBJ2-1 gives the whole variable domain EPEVTQTPSHQVTQMGQEVILRCVPISNHLYFYWYRQILGQKVEFLVSFYNNEISEKSEIFDDQFSVERPDGSNFTLKIRSTKLEDSAMYFCASKRVDEQFFGPGTRLTVL.

The chain employs TRBV6-4 and TRBJ2-3; TRBD2 matches at 7 bases. Germline loops: CDR1 MRHNA, CDR2 SNTAGT. The CDR3 sequence is 14 residues long. V was clipped by 2 bases and J by 5 bases; unmatched bases: 4. CDR3 sequence (DNA): TGTGCCAGCAGTGACACAGCGGGGCGAGATACGCAGTATTTT. Translation: CASSDTAGRDTQYF.

V usage is TRBV9 and J usage is TRBJ2-3, with TRBD1 matching 8 bases. V was pared by 0 bases and J by 2 bases, with 2 bases of the junction left unmatched. The germline gives CDR1 SGDLS, CDR2 YYNGEE. The length of the CDR3 is 15 residues. DNA for the CDR3: TGTGCCAGCAGCGTAGGGACAGGGATCACAGATACGCAGTATTTT. Protein: CASSVGTGITDTQYF.

The J gene is TRBJ1-2, the V gene TRBV7-8; 9 nucleotides line up with TRBD1. Trimming at V came to 1 base and at J to 8 bases, leaving 11 bases not matched to a gene. CDR1 is SGHVS and CDR2 is FQNEAQ in the germline V gene. The CDR3 consists of 16 residues. CDR3 amino acids: CASSLDSRDRVLGYTF. CDR3 sequence (DNA): TGTGCCAGCAGCTTAGACTCCCGGGACAGGGTTTTGGGCTACACCTTC. Full variable domain (outside the CDR3, taken from reference TRBV7-8 and TRBJ1-2): GAGVSQSPRYKVAKRGQDVALRCDPISGHVSLFWYQQALGQGPEFLTYFQNEAQLDKSGLPSDRFFAERPEGSVSTLKIQRTQQEDSAVYLCASSLDSRDRVLGYTFGSGTRLTVV.

J is TRBJ2-3 and V is TRBV5-6, with 12 nucleotides matching TRBD2. CDR3 length equals 14 residues. V shed 4 bases, J shed 5 bases, and the junction held 2 bases outside the gene matches. Germline CDR1 and CDR2: SGHDT and YYEEEE. The CDR3 coding sequence is TGTGCCAGCAGCCAGGGACTAGCGGGAGATACGCAGTATTTT. Residues: CASSQGLAGDTQYF.

Comment on this clone: At one boundary the junction diverges from the germline segment, which might be a read error. This chain links TRBV7-2 with TRBJ2-1, with D possibly being TRBD1 or TRBD2 (5 bases each). Per the germline V gene, CDR1 is SGHTA and CDR2 is FQGNSA. The CDR3 contains 15 residues. The DNA for the CDR3 is TGCGCCAGCAGCACAACCGCCCGATACGGGGACGTTTGGGTCTTC. Translated, it gives CASSTTARYGDVWVF.

This chain connects TRBV27 to TRBJ2-7, with a possible D match to TRBD2 (5 bases). The CDR3 covers 13 residues. Per the germline V gene, CDR1 is MNHEY and CDR2 is SMNVEV (reference sequence). V lost 1 base and J 6 bases, leaving 10 bases between the germline ends. Here the CDR3 DNA reads TGTGCCAGCAGTTTATTTCGGGGATCCGAGCAGTACTTC. Amino acid sequence: CASSLFRGSEQYF.

The rearrangement links TRBV27 to TRBJ1-2; D gene unclear. From germline, CDR1 is MNHEY and CDR2 SMNVEV (reference sequence). V lost 8 bases, J lost 5 bases, and 12 bases lay in between. CDR3 size: 12 residues. Here the CDR3 DNA reads TGTGCCAGCTCTCCACTGGGGTATGGCTACACCTTC. Protein: CASSPLGYGYTF.

V is TRBV15 and J is TRBJ2-3; a possible D gene is TRBD2 (6 bases). CDR1 and CDR2 from the germline V gene are LNHNV and YYDKDF (reference sequence). The V end was cut by 8 bases, the J end by 3 bases, with 18 bases between. CDR3 length: 15 amino acids. CDR3 amino acids: CATAKQGRPTDTQYF. DNA of the CDR3: TGTGCCACCGCAAAACAAGGGAGGCCAACAGATACGCAGTATTTT. Full variable domain (missing parts from reference TRBV15 and TRBJ2-3): DAMVIQNPRYQVTQFGKPVTLSCSQTLNHNVMYWYQQKSSQAPKLLFHYYDKDFNNEADTPDNFQSRRPNTSFCFLDIRSPGLGDTAMYLCATAKQGRPTDTQYFGPGTRLTVL.

The chain combines TRBV9 with TRBJ2-1, with D uncertain. The CDR3 covers 16 residues. Trimming stripped 3 bases from V and 4 bases from J, with 17 bases between. Germline V gene sequence: CDR1 SGDLS, CDR2 YYNGEE. CDR3 region: CASSAPGASAYNEQFF. In DNA, the CDR3 is TGTGCCAGCAGCGCACCGGGCGCCTCGGCGTACAATGAGCAGTTCTTC.

This sequence joins TRBV6-6 and TRBJ1-1, with TRBD1 matching over 8 bases. The CDR3 totals 12 residues. The germline V gene has CDR1 MNHNY and CDR2 SVGAGI (reference sequence). V lost 8 bases, J lost 4 bases, and 3 bases stayed unmatched. The CDR3 reads CASGQGRTEAFF. Written as DNA, the CDR3 is TGTGCCAGCGGACAGGGTCGCACTGAAGCTTTCTTT.

The chain employs TRBV6-1 and TRBJ1-4, with a weak D call TRBD1 (6 bases). This CDR3 region has 15 residues. With 11 bases removed from V and 6 bases from J, the gap between germline ends came to 22 bases. Germline assignment: CDR1 MNHNS and CDR2 SASEGT. As DNA, the CDR3 is TGTGCCTGTCGATTCGAAAGGGGGTTTTATGAAAAACTGTTTTTT. Translation gives CACRFERGFYEKLFF.

The chain carries TRBV6-4 and TRBJ2-3, with 10 bases aligning to TRBD2. The CDR3 sequence is 15 residues long. Trimming removed 2 bases from V and 1 base from J; junction bases left unmatched: 0. Germline V gene lookup returns CDR1 MRHNA and CDR2 SNTAGT. The CDR3 coding sequence is TGTGCCAGCAGTGACACTAGCGGGGGCACAGATACGCAGTATTTT. Protein product: CASSDTSGGTDTQYF.

The rearrangement links TRBV9 to TRBJ2-5, with 10 bases fitting TRBD2. The germline V gene has CDR1 SGDLS and CDR2 YYNGEE. The CDR3 totals 15 residues. Losses at the gene ends were 0 bases for V and 5 bases for J; bases not matched to a gene: 4. CDR3 bases: TGTGCCAGCAGCGTAGCTAGCGGGAGTGGGGAGACCCAGTACTTC. Translated, it gives CASSVASGSGETQYF.

The V and J genes are TRBV29-1 and TRBJ2-1, with 10 bases that match TRBD2. Looked up from germline, CDR1 is SQVTM and CDR2 is ANQGSEA. Trimming removed 1 base from V and 13 bases from J; junction bases left unmatched: 7. The CDR3 is 13 residues long. CDR3 DNA sequence: TGCAGCGTTGAAGCGTGGCTAGCGGGAGCACAGTTCTTC. Its protein product is CSVEAWLAGAQFF.